Below are 19 T cell receptor beta chains sequenced from a single sample in a study of shared clonotypes between healthy human individuals. Sequencing was performed with immunoSEQ multiplex PCR; in TCRdb, only in-frame clones are kept and a portion is missing. The data show more than 1,200,000 clones, approximately 98.5% seen once. The sequenced material came from naive CD4+ T cells sorted from blood. Specified subset: CD45RA+ positively selected. Receptors originate from a man aged 25-45 years in good health.

The chain couples TRBV10-3 to TRBJ1-5, with 9 bases matching TRBD1. This CDR3 is 13 amino acids long. Looked up from germline, CDR1 is ENHRY and CDR2 is SYGVKD. Unmatched junction bases numbered 7, after V lost 10 bases and J lost 6 bases. The CDR3 DNA sequence: TGTGCCACCGCGGGACAGGGATCTCAGCCCCAGCATTTT. Protein product: CATAGQGSQPQHF.

This chain joins TRBV5-1 and TRBJ2-7, with D perhaps matching TRBD1 (5 bases). Deletions cut 4 bases from V and 4 bases from J, with 15 bases between. The CDR3 runs 14 residues. Germline CDR1 and CDR2: SGHRS and YFSETQ. The CDR3 here is CASSKTGMGYEQYF. CDR3 nucleotide sequence: TGCGCCAGCAGCAAAACAGGAATGGGGTACGAGCAGTACTTC. The full variable domain, rest sourced from reference TRBV5-1 and TRBJ2-7, is KAGVTQTPRYLIKTRGQQVTLSCSPISGHRSVSWYQQTPGQGLQFLFEYFSETQRNKGNFPGRFSGRQFSNSRSEMNVSTLELGDSALYLCASSKTGMGYEQYFGPGTRLTVT.

Comment on this clone: Within the sample, other DNA sequences also encode this same CDR3. The chain uses TRBV18 and TRBJ2-3; D is ambiguous. The CDR3 is 12 residues long. The germline V and J ends were trimmed by 3 bases and 4 bases, with 5 bases remaining between them. Germline V CDR1 and CDR2: KGHSH, LQKENI. CDR3 in amino acids: CASSPIPDTQYF. The CDR3 DNA sequence: TGTGCCAGCTCACCCATTCCAGATACGCAGTATTTT.

The chain couples TRBV10-3 to TRBJ1-2; no definite D call. The germline V gene has CDR1 ENHRY and CDR2 SYGVKD. This CDR3 contains 15 residues. Trimming left V 0 bases short and J 1 base short, with 9 bases between. The CDR3: CAISESTDHNYGYTF. The DNA for the CDR3 is TGTGCCATCAGTGAGTCAACGGATCATAACTATGGCTACACCTTC.

The sample holds one count of this clone. J is TRBJ2-7 and V is TRBV19; tentatively, D is TRBD2 (5 bases). Between the trimmed V and J ends, which lost 5 bases and 6 bases, there was a span of 17 bases. The germline V gene has CDR1 LNHDA and CDR2 SQIVND (reference sequence). The length of the CDR3 is 14 residues. CDR3 sequence reads: CASSPFSVAGEQYF. The CDR3 DNA follows: TGTGCCAGTAGTCCTTTCTCAGTGGCGGGCGAGCAGTACTTC. Filled out from reference TRBV19 and TRBJ2-7, the complete variable domain reads DGGITQSPKYLFRKEGQNVTLSCEQNLNHDAMYWYRQDPGQGLRLIYYSQIVNDFQKGDIAEGYSVSREKKESFPLTVTSAQKNPTAFYLCASSPFSVAGEQYFGPGTRLTVT.

This clone was recorded once. V is TRBV18 and J is TRBJ1-1, with 9 positions matching TRBD1. The J segment lost 5 bases and the V segment lost 3 bases, leaving 7 bases of the junction unmatched. CDR3 length: 15 residues. In germline, CDR1 is KGHSH, CDR2 LQKENI. The CDR3 here is CASSPPTGGNTEAFF. The CDR3 DNA sequence: TGTGCCAGCTCACCCCCGACAGGGGGGAATACTGAAGCTTTCTTT.

The rearrangement joins TRBV19 to TRBJ1-1, with D unresolved. Deletions cut 2 bases from V and 11 bases from J, with 12 bases between. The germline CDR1 and CDR2 sequences are LNHDA and SQIVND (reference sequence). The CDR3 totals 12 residues. The CDR3: CASSITGSRAFF. DNA for the CDR3: TGTGCCAGTAGTATAACCGGGTCGCGGGCTTTCTTT.

The CDR3 is CAISEGPNRNTGANVLTF. CDR3 bases: TGTGCCATCAGTGAGGGGCCTAATCGAAACACTGGGGCCAACGTCCTGACTTTC. The rearrangement links TRBV10-3 to TRBJ2-6; D is unclear. Trimming removed 2 bases from V and 2 bases from J, with 16 bases in between. The CDR3 runs 18 residues. From germline, CDR1 is ENHRY and CDR2 SYGVKD.

This chain links TRBV2 with TRBJ2-3; D not resolved. The CDR3 is 15 amino acids. In germline, CDR1 is SNHLY, CDR2 FYNNEI. Trimming cost V 6 bases and J 11 bases, with 24 bases left between them. CDR3 DNA: TGTGCCAGCAGCGGAAGTAGGACCGACCTCGACGTGCAGTATTTT. This gives the protein CASSGSRTDLDVQYF. The variable domain in full, with the rest retrieved from reference TRBV2 and TRBJ2-3, is EPEVTQTPSHQVTQMGQEVILRCVPISNHLYFYWYRQILGQKVEFLVSFYNNEISEKSEIFDDQFSVERPDGSNFTLKIRSTKLEDSAMYFCASSGSRTDLDVQYFGPGTRLTVL.

The chain links TRBV9 to TRBJ2-3; D not resolved. Between the trimmed V and J ends, which lost 2 bases and 2 bases, there was a span of 24 bases. This CDR3 has 19 residues. Germline V gives CDR1 SGDLS, CDR2 YYNGEE. For the CDR3, the DNA is TGTGCCAGCAGCGTCACTCCCGCCGGGTCGGGTGGTTTCACAGATACGCAGTATTTT. This gives the protein CASSVTPAGSGGFTDTQYF.

The chain uses TRBV5-1 and TRBJ2-3, with unresolved D. Trimming removed 0 bases at V and 5 bases at J, with 13 bases between. The CDR3 is 15 amino acids. Germline CDR1 is SGHRS and CDR2 is YFSETQ. CDR3 protein: CASSLDGVGGDTQYF. The CDR3 nucleotides are TGCGCCAGCAGCTTGGATGGCGTTGGTGGAGATACGCAGTATTTT.

The J gene is TRBJ2-7, the V gene TRBV6-5; D gene unclear. Per germline, CDR1 MNHEY and CDR2 SVGAGI. The V end was cut by 5 bases, the J end by 3 bases, with 8 bases between. The CDR3 extends over 12 amino acids. The chain's CDR3 is CASSRTLYEQYF. The CDR3 DNA sequence: TGTGCCAGCAGTCGGACCCTCTACGAGCAGTACTTC.

Only one count was recorded for this clone. This chain links TRBV18 with TRBJ2-6; 10 bases are shared with TRBD1. Germline V gene sequence: CDR1 KGHSH, CDR2 LQKENI. V trimming: 3 bases; J trimming: 1 base; junction bases outside the gene matches: 3. The CDR3 has 17 residues. DNA of the CDR3: TGTGCCAGCTCACCGGGACAGGGGCTATCTGGGGCCAACGTCCTGACTTTC. The encoded protein is CASSPGQGLSGANVLTF. Supplemented by reference TRBV18 and TRBJ2-6, the full variable domain reads NAGVMQNPRHLVRRRGQEARLRCSPMKGHSHVYWYRQLPEEGLKFMVYLQKENIIDESGMPKERFSAEFPKEGPSILRIQQVVRGDSAAYFCASSPGQGLSGANVLTFGAGSRLTVL.

This sequence joins TRBV4-3 and TRBJ1-1; 7 bases are shared with TRBD1. With V trimmed by 0 bases and J by 3 bases, 7 bases remained unmatched. This CDR3 has 16 amino acids. CDR1 and CDR2 (germline): LGHNA, YSLEER. CDR3 in amino acids: CASSQERRQGHTEAFF. The DNA of the CDR3 is TGCGCCAGCAGCCAAGAACGTAGACAGGGCCACACTGAAGCTTTCTTT.

The chain joins TRBV28 to TRBJ2-7, with TRBD2 identical over 8 bases. Trimming at V came to 3 bases and at J to 2 bases, leaving 3 bases not matched to a gene. There are 14 residues in the CDR3. Germline V CDR1 and CDR2: MDHEN, SYDVKM. DNA for the CDR3: TGTGCCAGCAGTTTCCAGCGGGAGCCCTACGAGCAGTACTTC. It yields the protein CASSFQREPYEQYF.

The gene calls are TRBV7-3 and TRBJ2-1, with 10 bases lining up with TRBD2. The V segment lost 5 bases and the J segment 5 bases; nucleotides outside the gene matches: 6. The CDR3 is 15 residues long. Looked up from germline, CDR1 is SGHTA and CDR2 is FQGTGA. Here the CDR3 reads CASSLRTSGNNEQFF. CDR3 sequence (DNA): TGTGCCAGCAGCCTGCGGACTAGCGGAAACAATGAGCAGTTCTTC.

V gene TRBV5-1 combines with J gene TRBJ2-7, with a weak D call TRBD2 (5 bases). Trimming cost V 4 bases and J 4 bases, with 15 bases left between them. Germline values: CDR1 SGHRS, CDR2 YFSETQ. The length of the CDR3 is 14 residues. CDR3 loop: CASSPPLAHYEQYF. Here the CDR3 DNA reads TGCGCCAGCAGCCCGCCCCTAGCCCATTACGAGCAGTACTTC.

The V and J genes are TRBV6-5 and TRBJ2-1, with TRBD2 identical over 8 bases. The CDR3 spans 13 residues. Germline lookup yields CDR1 MNHEY and CDR2 SVGAGI. Trimming removed 6 bases from V and 2 bases from J; junction bases left unmatched: 0. The CDR3 spells CASRTSAYNEQFF. For the CDR3, the DNA is TGTGCCAGCAGGACTAGCGCCTACAATGAGCAGTTCTTC.

This clone appeared once. The chain couples TRBV19 to TRBJ2-2, with 11 bases that match TRBD2. The ends lost 7 bases at V and 7 bases at J; junction bases unmatched: 8. Germline-derived CDR1 and CDR2 are LNHDA and SQIVND (reference sequence). The CDR3 runs 15 residues. The CDR3 sequence is CASNLLAGVGGELFF. CDR3 DNA sequence: TGTGCCAGTAATCTACTAGCGGGAGTTGGCGGGGAGCTGTTTTTT.